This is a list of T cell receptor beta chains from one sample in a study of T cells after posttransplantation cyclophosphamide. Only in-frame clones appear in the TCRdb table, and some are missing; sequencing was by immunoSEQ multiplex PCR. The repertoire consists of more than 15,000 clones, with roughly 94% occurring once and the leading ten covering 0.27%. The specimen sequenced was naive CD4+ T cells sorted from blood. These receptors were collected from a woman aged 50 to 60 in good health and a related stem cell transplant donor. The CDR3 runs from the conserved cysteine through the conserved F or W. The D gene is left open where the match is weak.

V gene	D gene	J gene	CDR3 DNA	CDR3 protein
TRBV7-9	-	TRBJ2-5	TGTGCCAGCAGTTCCGGGGGTGGAGAGACCCGGTACTTC	CASSSGGGETRYF
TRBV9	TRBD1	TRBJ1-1	TGTGCCAGCAGCGAACCGGGACAGGGAGCTTTCTTT	CASSEPGQGAFF
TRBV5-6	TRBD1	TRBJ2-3	TGTGCCAGCAGTGCCGGGACAGGGTCGACAGATACGCAGTATTTT	CASSAGTGSTDTQYF
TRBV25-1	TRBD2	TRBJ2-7	TGTGCCAGCAGTGATCCGGGACTAGCGGCTTACGAGCAGTACTTC	CASSDPGLAAYEQYF
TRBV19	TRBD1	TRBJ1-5	TGTGCCAGTAGAGAATGGGACAGGGCGGGTCAGCCCCAGCATTTT	CASREWDRAGQPQHF
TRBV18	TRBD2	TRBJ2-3	TGTGCCAGCCCTGATAGCGGGAGGGCCACAGATACGCAGTATTTT	CASPDSGRATDTQYF
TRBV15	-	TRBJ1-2	TGTGCCACCAGCAGAGCTGGGCCGTATGGCTACACCTTC	CATSRAGPYGYTF
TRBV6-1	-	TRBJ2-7	TGTGCCAGCAGTGAAGCGGCCGGGTCCGAGCAGTACTTC	CASSEAAGSEQYF
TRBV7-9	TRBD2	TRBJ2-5	TGTGCCAGCAGCCCGCTGACTAGCGGGAGTCGGGAGACCCAGTACTTC	CASSPLTSGSRETQYF
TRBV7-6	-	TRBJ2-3	TGTGCCAGCAGCTTAGTCAGCCGGGGGACAGATACGCAGTATTTT	CASSLVSRGTDTQYF